The rows below give T cell receptor beta chains drawn from one sample of a study of shared clonotypes between healthy human individuals. Some clones are missing from TCRdb's copy, which holds only in-frame ones; the method was immunoSEQ multiplex PCR. The table lists roughly 2.2 million clones, 90% to 95% of them singletons. Material: naive CD4+ T cells from PBMCs. The receptors shown here come from a man aged 18 to 35 in good health. Some clones in this sample may be carry-over from other donors' samples. Each CDR3 is given without its conserved first and last residue. Part of the rows lack a size; the others show once, few, many or a class for expanded clones.

V gene	J gene	clone size	CDR3 protein
TRBV5-1	TRBJ2-2	.	ASSVVGQGAAGTGELF
TRBV7-2	TRBJ2-1	.	ASSPDTRQGADEQF
TRBV2	TRBJ1-5	few	ASSRDSPQH
TRBV5-1	TRBJ2-7	.	ASSLGRNYEQY
TRBV5-1	TRBJ2-7	once	ASSPGSEGEQY
TRBV7-3	TRBJ2-7	.	ASSLNSDYEQY
TRBV5-1	TRBJ2-3	.	ASSVAASGTDTQY
TRBV6-1	TRBJ2-1	.	ASSEKAGPSNEQF
TRBV7-6	TRBJ1-5	.	ASSKSSNQPQH
TRBV2	TRBJ2-3	.	ARRLGLTDTQY
TRBV19	TRBJ2-5	.	ASSVGPQETQY
TRBV19	TRBJ1-4	.	ASSNRGTNEKLF
TRBV28	TRBJ1-1	.	ASSPLEGWAF
TRBV7-8	TRBJ2-7	.	ASSFLGPYEQY
TRBV28	TRBJ1-1	.	ASSEVIPPQQAEAF
TRBV5-1	TRBJ1-2	.	ASSLAADFYGYT
TRBV5-1	TRBJ2-2	.	ASSLEASGYTGELF
TRBV30	TRBJ1-6	.	AWSQGRGSPLH
TRBV18	TRBJ2-7	.	ASSPTGTGGYEQY
TRBV29-1	TRBJ1-1	.	SVERVTNTEAF
TRBV7-3	TRBJ2-5	.	ASSSIGGQY
TRBV2	TRBJ2-2	.	ASAAEGASTGELF
TRBV15	TRBJ1-4	.	ATSRGGGEKLF
TRBV7-9	TRBJ1-4	.	ASSTRLGTGGDTNEKLF
TRBV20-1	TRBJ2-2	.	SVTGSGELF
TRBV23-1	TRBJ2-1	.	ASTMKHRRSYNEQF
TRBV28	TRBJ1-4	.	ASSLGPLGSSEKLF
TRBV7-3	TRBJ2-7	.	ASSPGGETYEQY
TRBV28	TRBJ1-2	.	ASSAPSAAGAYGYT
TRBV28	TRBJ2-2	.	ASSLPGLAGARGGELF
TRBV18	TRBJ2-7	.	ASSPNTPGVSYEQY
TRBV7-2	TRBJ1-5	.	ASGDRRSNQPQH
TRBV6-5	TRBJ1-2	.	ASSPGRNYGYT
TRBV11-2	TRBJ2-7	.	ASSLVRGSYEQY
TRBV4-3	TRBJ2-1	.	ASSLAHNEQF
TRBV19	TRBJ2-5	.	ASRKTGGQETQY
TRBV11-2	TRBJ2-7	.	ASSFRTGGSYEQY
TRBV11-3	TRBJ2-3	.	ASSLSGSTDTQY
TRBV28	TRBJ1-5	few	ASSLPDRDLNQPQH
TRBV5-1	TRBJ1-2	.	ASSQTGVEYGYT
TRBV2	TRBJ2-3	.	ASSGTSADTQY
TRBV25-1	TRBJ2-1	.	ASSKTGLSYNEQF
TRBV5-4	TRBJ1-1	.	ASSTTGREGTEAF
TRBV23-1	TRBJ1-5	.	ASLSDRGPCQPQH
TRBV5-1	TRBJ2-7	.	ASSLGEQLSVEQY
TRBV19	TRBJ1-2	.	ASSPDRSYGYT
TRBV28	TRBJ1-4	once	ASSSRAPGQYEKLF
TRBV30	TRBJ1-5	.	AWSVTYIQGTYSNQPQH
TRBV28	TRBJ2-7	once	ASSSITYEQY
TRBV4-2	TRBJ2-1	.	ASSQVLAGDSGEQF
TRBV7-8	TRBJ1-2	.	ASSRGPHAGGYT
TRBV2	TRBJ2-3	.	ASSRGLAGTDTQY
TRBV25-1	TRBJ2-3	.	ASSQTGERTDTQY
TRBV5-4	TRBJ2-7	.	ASSLEPGPSYEQY